The text below deals with one T cell receptor beta chain. There were only Caucasian adults among the donors, and all lived in Nashville, Tennessee. The CD4+ fraction was divided into a CD45RA+ naive subset and a CD45RA-negative memory subset. Germline V CDR1 and CDR2: MDHEN, SYDVKM. There are 15 residues in the CDR3. These data come from a study of shared clonotypes between healthy human individuals. For the study at large: A donor's plate count was three for CD4 naive and three for CD4 memory; CD8 naive had two and CD8 memory one.

Sorted-subset replicate PCRs used about 190 ng of genomic DNA. This amount corresponded to 33,000 or so T cell genomes. The method was immunoSEQ multiplex PCR; TCRdb's version includes in-frame clones alone and lacks a portion of them. The sample holds roughly 640,000 clones, approximately 97% seen once. The chain carries TRBV28 and TRBJ1-1; a possible D gene is TRBD1 (6 bases). The source material was naive CD4+ T cells sorted from blood. Subset indicated: CD45RA+ positively selected. This receptor was taken from a woman aged 30 to 39 in good health. CDR3 sequence: CAASPESGANTEAFF. The DNA of the CDR3 is TGTGCTGCGTCCCCCGAGTCGGGGGCAAACACTGAAGCTTTCTTT.